The 15 T cell receptor beta chains below were found in one sample sequenced in a study of blood T cell repertoires in COVID-19 (dated by TCRdb to the early 2020s). Libraries were constructed by the immunoSEQ multiplex PCR assay. TCRdb holds this immuneACCESS table with in-frame rearrangements only. Some clones are missing; in checked studies, unresolved V genes explain under half, and the rest has no known cause. For this sample the table gives about 46,000 clones, of which 83% were detected only once. Less than 7% of the sample is in the top ten clones. The sample comprised peripheral blood. The receptors derive from a woman aged 80 or older with acute or convalescent COVID-19.

V gene TRBV5-6 combines with J gene TRBJ2-1, with TRBD1 matching 8 bases. V lost 5 bases, J lost 5 bases, and 12 bases stayed unmatched. Germline values: CDR1 SGHDT, CDR2 YYEEEE. The CDR3 has 16 residues. Here the CDR3 DNA reads TGTGCCAGCAGTTTACTTGGGGGACAGGAGGACAATGAGCAGTTCTTC. Its protein is CASSLLGGQEDNEQFF.

This clone was counted a few times. The chain has TRBV7-9 and TRBJ2-3; weak D call: TRBD2 (5 bases). The V end was cut by 8 bases, the J end by 2 bases, with 17 bases between. CDR3 size: 15 residues. Germline V lookup: CDR1 SEHNR, CDR2 FQNEAQ (reference sequence). CDR3 amino acids: CASAPNGLFTDTQYF. CDR3 nucleotide sequence: TGTGCCAGCGCCCCTAACGGACTGTTCACAGATACGCAGTATTTT.

This clone has only a few counts. This chain uses TRBV30 with TRBJ1-1, with no clear D. Germline CDR1 reads GTSNPN; CDR2 reads SVGIG (reference sequence). The CDR3 loop spans 14 amino acids. Trimming removed 0 bases from V and 0 bases from J, with 8 bases in between. The CDR3 loop is CAWSVIRLNTEAFF. The CDR3 DNA reads TGTGCCTGGAGTGTAATCAGGTTGAACACTGAAGCTTTCTTT.

The genes are TRBV2 and TRBJ1-5; TRBD1 matches 8 bases. V lost 8 bases and J lost 10; bases outside the gene matches: 13. Germline lookup yields CDR1 SNHLY and CDR2 FYNNEI. CDR3 length equals 14 residues. CDR3 region: CASSGQGLQGPQHF. The DNA of the CDR3 is TGTGCCAGCTCCGGACAGGGCTTGCAGGGCCCCCAGCATTTT.

The rearrangement links TRBV5-1 to TRBJ2-2, with TRBD1 identical over 11 bases. Looked up from germline, CDR1 is SGHRS and CDR2 is YFSETQ. After removal of 5 bases from V and 0 bases from J, the junction contained 0 bases not matched to a gene. This CDR3 region has 15 residues. The DNA for the CDR3 is TGCGCCAGCAGGGGACAGGGGGCGAACACCGGGGAGCTGTTTTTT. The encoded protein is CASRGQGANTGELFF.

V gene TRBV5-1 combines with J gene TRBJ1-2; 10 bases fit TRBD1. With 2 bases clipped from V and 1 base from J, the junction kept 2 bases outside the gene matches. Germline loops: CDR1 SGHRS, CDR2 YFSETQ. The CDR3 has 15 amino acids. The CDR3 spells CASSFGTGVNYGYTF. The CDR3 DNA is TGCGCCAGCAGCTTCGGGACAGGGGTTAACTATGGCTACACCTTC.

The count of this clone is one. The rearrangement links TRBV6-5 to TRBJ2-3; the D is unclear. Germline-derived CDR1 and CDR2 are MNHEY and SVGAGI. This CDR3 has 14 residues. V lost 5 bases to trimming and J lost 0 bases, with 9 bases between them. CDR3 coding DNA: TGTGCCAGCAGTCGGTCCTCTAGCACAGATACGCAGTATTTT. It specifies CASSRSSSTDTQYF.

The V and J genes are TRBV5-6 and TRBJ1-2; 9 nucleotides agree with TRBD1. Trimming cost V 4 bases and J 6 bases; bases outside gene matches: 13. This CDR3 spans 16 amino acids. Germline V gene lookup returns CDR1 SGHDT and CDR2 YYEEEE. CDR3 residues: CASSLGTGYSRDGYTF. In DNA, the CDR3 is TGTGCCAGCAGCCTTGGGACAGGGTATAGTAGGGATGGCTACACCTTC.

The chain couples TRBV12-3 or TRBV12-4 to TRBJ1-4; D gene uncertain. Trimming pared 2 bases from V and 5 bases from J, leaving 6 bases between. CDR3 size: 13 residues. CDR3 in DNA: TGTGCCAGCAGTTTACAGAGGAATGAAAAACTGTTTTTT. Its translation is CASSLQRNEKLFF.

This chain uses TRBV3-1 (or the pseudogene TRBV3-2) with TRBJ1-5, with 7 positions matching TRBD1. The ends lost 4 bases at V and 4 bases at J; junction bases unmatched: 4. The CDR3 consists of 14 residues. Per the germline V gene, CDR1 is LGHDT and CDR2 is YNNKEL (reference sequence). In DNA, the CDR3 is TGTGCCAGCAGCCTGGACAGGTATAATCAGCCCCAGCATTTT. Translation: CASSLDRYNQPQHF.

This clone was detected a few times. The chain is built from TRBV30 and TRBJ1-1; D is perhaps TRBD1 (6 bases). CDR1 and CDR2 from the germline V gene are GTSNPN and SVGIG (reference sequence). V lost 4 bases and J lost 6, with 21 bases in between. The CDR3 runs 15 residues. Written as DNA, the CDR3 is TGTGCCTGGATCCCCCAGGGGAGTGGGCACGCTGAAGCTTTCTTT. Its translation: CAWIPQGSGHAEAFF.

This chain uses TRBV5-5 with TRBJ1-1, with D perhaps TRBD1 (5 bases). Trimming pared 3 bases from V and 2 bases from J, leaving 11 bases between. Per germline, CDR1 SGHKS and CDR2 YYEKEE (reference sequence). This CDR3 has 14 residues. CDR3: CASSSFDSNTEAFF. The CDR3 DNA follows: TGTGCCAGCAGCTCCTTCGACAGCAACACTGAAGCTTTCTTT.

This chain joins TRBV18 and TRBJ1-2, with a weak D call TRBD1 (6 bases). Trimming stripped 5 bases from V and 3 bases from J, with 22 bases between. Per the germline V gene, CDR1 is KGHSH and CDR2 is LQKENI. This CDR3 comprises 17 residues. The CDR3 sequence: CASSTRDTLASDYGYTF. DNA of the CDR3: TGTGCCAGCTCAACACGGGACACCCTGGCGTCGGACTATGGCTACACCTTC. The full variable domain, rest sourced from reference TRBV18 and TRBJ1-2, is NAGVMQNPRHLVRRRGQEARLRCSPMKGHSHVYWYRQLPEEGLKFMVYLQKENIIDESGMPKERFSAEFPKEGPSILRIQQVVRGDSAAYFCASSTRDTLASDYGYTFGSGTRLTVV.

V usage is TRBV5-1 and J usage is TRBJ2-5; 8 nucleotides agree with TRBD2. Trimming took 4 bases from V and 0 from J; bases not matched to a gene: 8. This CDR3 contains 16 residues. Germline V gene sequence: CDR1 SGHRS, CDR2 YFSETQ. CDR3 residues: CASSPGGAGYQETQYF. In DNA form, the CDR3 reads TGCGCCAGCAGCCCGGGGGGGGCGGGGTACCAAGAGACCCAGTACTTC.

The CDR3 is CASTQSQGANSPLHF. The CDR3 nucleotides are TGCGCCAGCACCCAATCACAGGGGGCAAATTCACCCCTCCACTTT. V usage is TRBV5-1 and J usage is TRBJ1-6, with 9 bases identical to TRBD1. The CDR3 consists of 15 residues. Trimming cost V 6 bases and J 7 bases; bases outside gene matches: 8. CDR1 is SGHRS and CDR2 is YFSETQ in the germline V gene.